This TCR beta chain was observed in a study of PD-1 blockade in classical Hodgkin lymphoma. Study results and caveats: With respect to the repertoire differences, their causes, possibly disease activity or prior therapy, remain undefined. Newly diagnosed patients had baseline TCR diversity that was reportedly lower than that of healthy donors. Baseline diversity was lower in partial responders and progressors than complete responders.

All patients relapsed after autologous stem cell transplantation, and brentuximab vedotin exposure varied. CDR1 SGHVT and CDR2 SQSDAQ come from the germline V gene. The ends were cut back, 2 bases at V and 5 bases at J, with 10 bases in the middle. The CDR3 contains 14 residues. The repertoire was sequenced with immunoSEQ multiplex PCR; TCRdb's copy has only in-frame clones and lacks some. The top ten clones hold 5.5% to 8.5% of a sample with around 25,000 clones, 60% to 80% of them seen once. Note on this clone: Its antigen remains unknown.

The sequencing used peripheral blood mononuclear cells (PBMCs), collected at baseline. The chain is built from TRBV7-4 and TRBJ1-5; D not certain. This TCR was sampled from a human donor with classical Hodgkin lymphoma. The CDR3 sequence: CASSLYRADQPQHF. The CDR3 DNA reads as TGTGCCAGCAGCTTATATAGGGCCGATCAGCCCCAGCATTTT. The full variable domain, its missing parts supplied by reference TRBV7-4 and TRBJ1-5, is GAGVSQSPRYKVAKRGRDVALRCDSISGHVTLYWYRQTLGQGSEVLTYSQSDAQRDKSGRPSGRFSAERPERSVSTLKIQRTEQGDSAVYLCASSLYRADQPQHFGDGTRLSIL.